The 8 T cell receptor beta chains reported below all come from one sample, sequenced in a study of technical replicates of blood from several donors. The assay was immunoSEQ multiplex PCR, and TCRdb's table has in-frame clones only and misses some. Seen here are around 86,000 clones, 95% to 97% observed once, and the top ten hold around 0.2%. Sequenced input: T cells isolated from PBMCs. The receptors originated from a human donor in good health.

V and J are TRBV5-1 and TRBJ2-4, with TRBD1 identical over 8 bases. J lost 8 bases, V lost 4 bases, and 8 bases had no gene match. From germline, CDR1 is SGHRS and CDR2 YFSETQ. This CDR3 is 14 amino acids long. Written as DNA, the CDR3 is TGCGCCAGCAGCCCGGACAGGGTAGAGGACATTCAGTACTTC. Translated, it gives CASSPDRVEDIQYF.

V and J are TRBV6-1 and TRBJ1-4, with D uncertain. Germline V lookup: CDR1 MNHNS, CDR2 SASEGT. Trimming took off 6 bases at V and 6 bases at J, with 11 bases between the two ends. This CDR3 is built from 13 residues. The CDR3 DNA is TGTGCCAGCAGACGAGGGAAGGATGAAAAACTGTTTTTT. Its protein product is CASRRGKDEKLFF.

The chain carries TRBV30 and TRBJ1-1; D is undetermined. V was cut by 1 base and J by 4 bases, with 10 bases left in between. The CDR3 sequence is 13 residues long. Germline CDR1 is GTSNPN and CDR2 is SVGIG (reference sequence). CDR3 DNA sequence: TGTGCCTGGAGTGAGCAGGTTAGCACTGAAGCTTTCTTT. Translating gives CAWSEQVSTEAFF.

The rearrangement links TRBV4-1 to TRBJ2-7, with 8 bases lining up with TRBD1. Germline V gene lookup returns CDR1 MGHRA and CDR2 YSYEKL. V trimming: 0 bases; J trimming: 0 bases; junction bases outside the gene matches: 4. CDR3 length equals 16 residues. Here the CDR3 reads CASSQDWTGTSYEQYF. Here the CDR3 DNA reads TGCGCCAGCAGCCAAGATTGGACAGGGACCTCCTACGAGCAGTACTTC.

This sequence joins TRBV5-1 and TRBJ1-1; the match to TRBD1 covers 9 bases. CDR3 length equals 15 residues. V was pared by 5 bases and J by 3 bases, with 8 bases of the junction left unmatched. Germline V gene data show CDR1 as SGHRS and CDR2 as YFSETQ. The CDR3 nucleotides read TGCGCCAGCAGATATACAGGGGGCCCCCACACTGAAGCTTTCTTT. Translation: CASRYTGGPHTEAFF.

The chain is built from TRBV11-1 and TRBJ1-1; D call uncertain. Trimming pared 7 bases from V and 1 base from J, leaving 13 bases between. The CDR3 is 14 amino acids. The germline V gene has CDR1 SGHAT and CDR2 FQDESV (reference sequence). The DNA for the CDR3 is TGTGCCAGCACCCAAACGGCAGGGAACACTGAAGCTTTCTTT. This translates into CASTQTAGNTEAFF.

This clone was detected only once. CDR3 coding DNA: TGCGCCAGCAGCCAATACTTCAGGGAACCGGTCAATCAGCCCCAGCATTTT. It is translated as CASSQYFREPVNQPQHF. V and J are TRBV4-1 and TRBJ1-5; possible D gene TRBD1, 5 bases. Between the trimmed V and J ends, which lost 2 bases and 3 bases, there was a span of 17 bases. The CDR3 contains 17 residues. Looked up from germline, CDR1 is MGHRA and CDR2 is YSYEKL.

The chain has TRBV5-4 and TRBJ2-1, with 8 bases matching TRBD1. This CDR3 region has 16 residues. Losses at the gene ends were 3 bases for V and 4 bases for J; bases not matched to a gene: 9. CDR1 is SGHNT and CDR2 is YYREEE in the germline V gene (reference sequence). CDR3 DNA sequence: TGTGCCAGCAGCTCGTCCCGGGACAGGTCGTACAATGAGCAGTTCTTC. It yields the protein CASSSSRDRSYNEQFF.